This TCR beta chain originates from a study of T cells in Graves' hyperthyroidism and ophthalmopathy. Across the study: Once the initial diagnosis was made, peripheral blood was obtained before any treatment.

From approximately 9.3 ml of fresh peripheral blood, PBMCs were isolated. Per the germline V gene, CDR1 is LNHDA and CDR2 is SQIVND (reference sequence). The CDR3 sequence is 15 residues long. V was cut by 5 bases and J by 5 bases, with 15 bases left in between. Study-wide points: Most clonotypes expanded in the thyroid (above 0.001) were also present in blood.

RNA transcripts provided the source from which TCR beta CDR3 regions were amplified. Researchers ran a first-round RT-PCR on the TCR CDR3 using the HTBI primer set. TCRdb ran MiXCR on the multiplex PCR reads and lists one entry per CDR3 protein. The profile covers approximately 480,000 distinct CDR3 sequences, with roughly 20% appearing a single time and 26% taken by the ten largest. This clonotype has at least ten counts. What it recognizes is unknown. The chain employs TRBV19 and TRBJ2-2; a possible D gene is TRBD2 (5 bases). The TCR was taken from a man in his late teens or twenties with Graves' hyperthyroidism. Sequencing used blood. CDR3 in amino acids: CASSSEDIGTGELFF. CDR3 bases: TGTGCCAGTAGTTCGGAGGATATTGGGACCGGGGAGCTGTTTTTT.